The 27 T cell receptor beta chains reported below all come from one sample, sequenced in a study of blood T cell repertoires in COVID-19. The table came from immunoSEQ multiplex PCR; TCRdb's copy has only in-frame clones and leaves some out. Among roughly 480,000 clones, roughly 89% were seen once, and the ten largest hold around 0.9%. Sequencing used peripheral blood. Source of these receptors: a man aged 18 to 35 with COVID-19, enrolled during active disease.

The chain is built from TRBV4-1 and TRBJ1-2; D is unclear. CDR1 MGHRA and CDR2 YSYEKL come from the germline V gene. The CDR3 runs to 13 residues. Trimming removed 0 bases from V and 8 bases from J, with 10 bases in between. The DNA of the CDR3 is TGCGCCAGCAGCCAAGATCTAGAGGCGGGCTACACCTTC. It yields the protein CASSQDLEAGYTF.

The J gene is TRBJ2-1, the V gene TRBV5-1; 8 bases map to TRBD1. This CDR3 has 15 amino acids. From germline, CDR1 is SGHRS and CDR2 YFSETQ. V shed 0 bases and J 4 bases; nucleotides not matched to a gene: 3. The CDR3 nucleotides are TGCGCCAGCAGCTTGGTGGGACAGGATTACAATGAGCAGTTCTTC. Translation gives CASSLVGQDYNEQFF.

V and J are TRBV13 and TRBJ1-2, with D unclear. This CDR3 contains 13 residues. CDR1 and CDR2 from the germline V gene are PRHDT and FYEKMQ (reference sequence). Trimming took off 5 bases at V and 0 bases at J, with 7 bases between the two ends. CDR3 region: CASSGLPNYGYTF. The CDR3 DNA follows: TGTGCCAGCAGCGGCCTTCCTAACTATGGCTACACCTTC.

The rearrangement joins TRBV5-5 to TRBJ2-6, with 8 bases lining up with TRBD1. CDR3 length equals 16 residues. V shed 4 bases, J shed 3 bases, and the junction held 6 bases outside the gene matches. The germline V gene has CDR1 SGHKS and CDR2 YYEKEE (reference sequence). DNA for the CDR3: TGTGCCAGCAGCCGACAGGGGCCGGGTGGGGCCAACGTCCTGACTTTC. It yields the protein CASSRQGPGGANVLTF.

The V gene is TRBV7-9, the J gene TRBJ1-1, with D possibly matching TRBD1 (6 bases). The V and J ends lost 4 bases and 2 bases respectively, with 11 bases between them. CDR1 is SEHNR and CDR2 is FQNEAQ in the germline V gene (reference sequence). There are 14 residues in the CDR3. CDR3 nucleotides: TGTGCCAGCAGCTCCCACAGGGAAAACACTGAAGCTTTCTTT. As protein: CASSSHRENTEAFF.

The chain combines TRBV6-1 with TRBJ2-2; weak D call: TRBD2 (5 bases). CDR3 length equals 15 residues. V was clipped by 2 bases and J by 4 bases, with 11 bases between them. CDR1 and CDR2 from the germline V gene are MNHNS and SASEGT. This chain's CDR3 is CASSESRTFTGELFF. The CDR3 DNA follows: TGTGCCAGCAGTGAATCTCGGACTTTCACCGGGGAGCTGTTTTTT.

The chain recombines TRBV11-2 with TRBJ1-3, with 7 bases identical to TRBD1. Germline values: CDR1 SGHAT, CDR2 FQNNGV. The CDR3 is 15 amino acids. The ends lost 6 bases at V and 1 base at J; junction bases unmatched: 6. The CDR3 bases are TGTGCCAGCAGACAACAGGGGTGGTCTGGAAACACCATATATTTT. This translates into CASRQQGWSGNTIYF.

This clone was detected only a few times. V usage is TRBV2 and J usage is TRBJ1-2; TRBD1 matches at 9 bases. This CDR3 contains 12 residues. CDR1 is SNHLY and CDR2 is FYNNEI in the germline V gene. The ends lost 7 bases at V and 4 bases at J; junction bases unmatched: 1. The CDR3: CASKTGGYGYTF. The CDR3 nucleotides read TGTGCCAGCAAGACAGGGGGCTATGGCTACACCTTC.

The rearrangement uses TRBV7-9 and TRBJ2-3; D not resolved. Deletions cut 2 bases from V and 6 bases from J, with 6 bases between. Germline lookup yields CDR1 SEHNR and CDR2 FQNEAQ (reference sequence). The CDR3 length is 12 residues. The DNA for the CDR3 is TGTGCCAGCAGCTTACCAGCGGATACGCAGTATTTT. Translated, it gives CASSLPADTQYF.

The CDR3 DNA is TGTGCCAGTAGTAGGGGGACAGGGAAGAACAATCAGCCCCAGCATTTT. Translation: CASSRGTGKNNQPQHF. This chain uses TRBV19 with TRBJ1-5, with 9 bases matching TRBD1. Germline-derived CDR1 and CDR2 are LNHDA and SQIVND (reference sequence). The CDR3 is 16 amino acids. The J segment lost 3 bases and the V segment lost 4 bases, leaving 7 bases of the junction unmatched.

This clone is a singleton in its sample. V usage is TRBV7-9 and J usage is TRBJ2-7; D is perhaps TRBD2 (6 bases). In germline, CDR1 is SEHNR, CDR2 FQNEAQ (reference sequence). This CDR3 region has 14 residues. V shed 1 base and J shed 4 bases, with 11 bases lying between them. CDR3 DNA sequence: TGTGCCAGCAGCTTAGAGACTAGTCGTTACGAGCAGTACTTC. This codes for CASSLETSRYEQYF. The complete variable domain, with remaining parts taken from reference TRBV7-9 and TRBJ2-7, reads DTGVSQNPRHKITKRGQNVTFRCDPISEHNRLYWYRQTLGQGPEFLTYFQNEAQLEKSRLLSDRFSAERPKGSFSTLEIQRTEQGDSAMYLCASSLETSRYEQYFGPGTRLTVT.

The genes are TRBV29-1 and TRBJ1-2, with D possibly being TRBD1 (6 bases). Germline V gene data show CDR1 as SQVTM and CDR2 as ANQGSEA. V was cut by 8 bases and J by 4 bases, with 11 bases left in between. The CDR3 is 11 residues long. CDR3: CSLRGSYGYTF. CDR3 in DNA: TGCAGCCTCAGGGGCTCCTATGGCTACACCTTC. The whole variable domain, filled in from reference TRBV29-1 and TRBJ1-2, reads SAVISQKPSRDICQRGTSLTIQCQVDSQVTMMFWYRQQPGQSLTLIATANQGSEATYESGFVIDKFPISRPNLTFSTLTVSNMSPEDSSIYLCSLRGSYGYTFGSGTRLTVV.

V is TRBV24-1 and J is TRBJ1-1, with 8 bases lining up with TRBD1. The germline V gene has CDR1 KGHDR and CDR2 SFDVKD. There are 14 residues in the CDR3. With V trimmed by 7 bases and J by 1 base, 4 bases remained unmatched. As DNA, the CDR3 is TGTGCCACCAGGGGACAGGCTGGGAACACTGAAGCTTTCTTT. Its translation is CATRGQAGNTEAFF.

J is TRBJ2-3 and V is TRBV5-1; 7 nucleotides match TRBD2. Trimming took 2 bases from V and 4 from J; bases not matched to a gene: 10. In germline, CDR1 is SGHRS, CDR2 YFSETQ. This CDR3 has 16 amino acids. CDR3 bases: TGCGCCAGCAGCTTTTCAGGACTAGGCCTCGCAGATACGCAGTATTTT. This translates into CASSFSGLGLADTQYF.

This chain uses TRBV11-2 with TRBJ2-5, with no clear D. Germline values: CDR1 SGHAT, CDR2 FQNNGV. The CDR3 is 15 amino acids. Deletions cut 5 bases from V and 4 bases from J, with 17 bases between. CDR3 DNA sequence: TGTGCCAGCAGCAAGGCCCTAGTATCGGGAGAGACCCAGTACTTC. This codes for CASSKALVSGETQYF.

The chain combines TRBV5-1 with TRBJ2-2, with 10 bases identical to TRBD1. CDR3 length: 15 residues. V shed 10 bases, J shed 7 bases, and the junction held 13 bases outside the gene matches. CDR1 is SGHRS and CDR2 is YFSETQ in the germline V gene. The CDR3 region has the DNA TGCGCCTCCGGACCGGGGACAGGGGCCAGCGGGGAGCTGTTTTTT. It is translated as CASGPGTGASGELFF.

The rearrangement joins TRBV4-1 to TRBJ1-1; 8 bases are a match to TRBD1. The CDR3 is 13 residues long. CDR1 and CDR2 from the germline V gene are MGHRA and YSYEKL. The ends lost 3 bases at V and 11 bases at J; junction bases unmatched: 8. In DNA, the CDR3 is TGCGCCAGCAGCCAGGAATCCCAGGGGGCGGCTTTCTTT. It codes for CASSQESQGAAFF.

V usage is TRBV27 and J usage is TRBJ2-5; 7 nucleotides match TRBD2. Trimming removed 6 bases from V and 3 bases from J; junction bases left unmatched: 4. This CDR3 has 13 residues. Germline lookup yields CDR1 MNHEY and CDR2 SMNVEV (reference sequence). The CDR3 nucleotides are TGTGCCAGCAGAAAGCGGGGTAAAGAGACCCAGTACTTC. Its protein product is CASRKRGKETQYF.

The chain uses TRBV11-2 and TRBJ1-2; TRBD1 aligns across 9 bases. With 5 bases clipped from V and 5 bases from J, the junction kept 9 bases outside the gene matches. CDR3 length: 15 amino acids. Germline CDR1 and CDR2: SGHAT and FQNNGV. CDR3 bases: TGTGCCAGCAGCGGCCCGGGACAGGGTGGTTATGGCTACACCTTC. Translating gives CASSGPGQGGYGYTF.

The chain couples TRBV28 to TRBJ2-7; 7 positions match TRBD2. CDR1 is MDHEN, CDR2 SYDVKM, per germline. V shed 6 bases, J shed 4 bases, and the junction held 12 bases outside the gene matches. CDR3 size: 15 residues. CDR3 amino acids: CASSSLALKAYEQYF. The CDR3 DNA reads TGTGCCAGCAGCTCACTAGCGCTCAAAGCGTACGAGCAGTACTTC. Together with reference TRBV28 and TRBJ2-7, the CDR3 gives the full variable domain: DVKVTQSSRYLVKRTGEKVFLECVQDMDHENMFWYRQDPGLGLRLIYFSYDVKMKEKGDIPEGYSVSREKKERFSLILESASTNQTSMYLCASSSLALKAYEQYFGPGTRLTVT.

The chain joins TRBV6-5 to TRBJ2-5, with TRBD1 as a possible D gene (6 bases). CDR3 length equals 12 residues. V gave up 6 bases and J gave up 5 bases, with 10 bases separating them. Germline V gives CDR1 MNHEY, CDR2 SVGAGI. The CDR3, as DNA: TGTGCCAGCAGCGTTGACAGGGAGACCCAGTACTTC. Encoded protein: CASSVDRETQYF.

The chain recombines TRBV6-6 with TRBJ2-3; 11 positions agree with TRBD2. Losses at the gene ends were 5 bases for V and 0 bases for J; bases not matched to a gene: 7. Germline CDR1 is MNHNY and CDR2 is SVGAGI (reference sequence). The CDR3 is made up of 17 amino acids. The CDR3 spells CASSPPGLAVSTDTQYF. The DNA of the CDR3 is TGTGCCAGCAGTCCTCCGGGACTAGCGGTTAGCACAGATACGCAGTATTTT.

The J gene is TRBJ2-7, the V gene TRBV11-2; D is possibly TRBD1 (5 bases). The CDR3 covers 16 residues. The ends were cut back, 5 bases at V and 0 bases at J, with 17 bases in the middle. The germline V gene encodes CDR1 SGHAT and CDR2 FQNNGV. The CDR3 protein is CASSPPSWGSSYEQYF. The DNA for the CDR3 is TGTGCCAGCAGCCCGCCCTCATGGGGCAGCTCCTACGAGCAGTACTTC.

The CDR3 here is CASSPLVTGELFF. CDR3 in DNA: TGTGCCAGCAGTCCACTAGTGACCGGGGAGCTGTTTTTT. This chain uses TRBV3-1 (or the pseudogene TRBV3-2) with TRBJ2-2; tentatively, D is TRBD2 (5 bases). The germline V gene encodes CDR1 LGHDT and CDR2 YNNKEL (reference sequence). V lost 6 bases and J 5 bases, leaving 10 bases between the germline ends. This CDR3 region has 13 residues.

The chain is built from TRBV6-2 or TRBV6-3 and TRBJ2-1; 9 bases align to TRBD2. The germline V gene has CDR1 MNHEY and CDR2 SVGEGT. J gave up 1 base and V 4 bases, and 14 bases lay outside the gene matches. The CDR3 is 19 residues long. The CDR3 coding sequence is TGTGCCAGCAGTTCCATACTTATGATAGCGGGGGCTTCCTACAATGAGCAGTTCTTC. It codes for CASSSILMIAGASYNEQFF.

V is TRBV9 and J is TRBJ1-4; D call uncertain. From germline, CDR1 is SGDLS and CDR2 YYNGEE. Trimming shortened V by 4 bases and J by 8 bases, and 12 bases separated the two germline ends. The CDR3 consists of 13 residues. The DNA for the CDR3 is TGTGCCAGCAGCCCCGGAACAGACGAAAAACTGTTTTTT. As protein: CASSPGTDEKLFF.

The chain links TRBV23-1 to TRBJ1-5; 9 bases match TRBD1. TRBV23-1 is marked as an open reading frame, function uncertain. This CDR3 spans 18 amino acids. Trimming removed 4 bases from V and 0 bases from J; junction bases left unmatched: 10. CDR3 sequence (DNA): TGCGCCAGCAGTCGGCGGGACAGGGCGTTCTATAGCAATCAGCCCCAGCATTTT. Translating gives CASSRRDRAFYSNQPQHF.